Listed below are T cell receptor beta chains from one sample, sequenced in a study of T cells of healthy individuals. TCRdb reprocessed the 5' RACE reads via MiXCR and lists one record per CDR3 protein. Here the sample spans under 70,000 distinct CDR3 sequences, roughly 14% being singletons. The receptor set was obtained from a human donor in good health. Each CDR3 is given with its conserved first and last residue. A D gene is named only where the DNA matches it firmly. Clone size is given for some rows only: seen once, a few or many times, or a class if the clone is expanded.

cdr3_nt,cdr3_aa,v_call,d_call,cdr3_length,clone_size,j_call
TGCAGCGTTGAAGGGGTTGTAGCGCTCAGTGACAATGAGCAGTTCTTC,CSVEGVVALSDNEQFF,TRBV29-1,NA,16,NA,TRBJ2-1
TGTGCCAGCAGTTTAGTCGTCCGGCAGCTCCAAAGCGGGAGTACCTACGAGCAGTACTTC,CASSLVVRQLQSGSTYEQYF,TRBV12-3/TRBV12-4,TRBD2,20,NA,TRBJ2-7
TGTGCCAGCAGTTTAATGGGGGGGCCGGCGAATGAGCAGTTCTTC,CASSLMGGPANEQFF,TRBV27,NA,15,few,TRBJ2-1
TGTGCCAGTAGTATAGATAGACAGGGTGGCAATCAGCCCCAGCATTTT,CASSIDRQGGNQPQHF,TRBV19,TRBD1,16,few,TRBJ1-5
TGTGCCATCAGTGAACTAGCGGGGGGAACTGAGCAGTTCTTC,CAISELAGGTEQFF,TRBV10-3,TRBD2,14,many,TRBJ2-1
TGTGCCAGCAGTTTAGTATTACAGGGGCCACGGAATGAAAAACTGTTTTTT,CASSLVLQGPRNEKLFF,TRBV12-3/TRBV12-4,TRBD1,17,NA,TRBJ1-4
TGCGCCAGCGGCACCATCTCGGTGAACACTGAAGCTTTCTTT,CASGTISVNTEAFF,TRBV5-1,NA,14,many,TRBJ1-1
TGTGCCAGCTCACCACAAGCTGCAGGGGGTGTGTGGGCTTTCTTT,CASSPQAAGGVWAFF,TRBV18,TRBD1,15,NA,TRBJ1-1
TGTGCCAGTACTCCCAACAGGGTGGATCAGCCCCAGCATTTT,CASTPNRVDQPQHF,TRBV19,NA,14,many,TRBJ1-5
TGCAGTGCTAGAGATAGTCAGGCGCTCACCGGGGAGCTGTTTTTT,CSARDSQALTGELFF,TRBV20-1,NA,15,many,TRBJ2-2
TGTGCCAGTAGTATTAGTCCCTGGGCCATAGGGGACGAGCAGTACTTC,CASSISPWAIGDEQYF,TRBV19,NA,16,few,TRBJ2-7
TGCAGCGCCCTCATCACCGGGACAGGGGGCGAAAAACTGTTTTTT,CSALITGTGGEKLFF,TRBV29-1,TRBD1,15,few,TRBJ1-4
TGTGCCAGCTCACGGGGTGAGGGCTCTTCGGGGTCACCCCTCCACTTT,CASSRGEGSSGSPLHF,TRBV18,NA,16,NA,TRBJ1-6
TGTGCCAGCAGTTACGACTACAATGAGCAGTTCTTC,CASSYDYNEQFF,TRBV6-6,NA,12,many,TRBJ2-1
TGCGCCAGCAGCCCGAAATTAGCGGGAGGGCCTGGGGATACGCAGTATTTT,CASSPKLAGGPGDTQYF,TRBV5-1,TRBD2,17,many,TRBJ2-3
TGTGCCGCCCCCGGACAGGGGACGTTAGAGACCCAGTACTTC,CAAPGQGTLETQYF,TRBV21-1,NA,14,NA,TRBJ2-5
TGTGCCAGCAGTCGACAGGGGACCAATTCACCCCTCCACTTT,CASSRQGTNSPLHF,TRBV2,TRBD1,14,many,TRBJ1-6
TGTGCCAGCAGGAGACAGGGGGATGGGAGCGAGCAGTACTTC,CASRRQGDGSEQYF,TRBV12-3/TRBV12-4,TRBD1,14,many,TRBJ2-7
TGTGCCAGCAGCGGCGGACAGCCTTATAATTCACCCCTCCACTTT,CASSGGQPYNSPLHF,TRBV5-4,NA,15,many,TRBJ1-6
TGCAGTGCTACCAGACTAGCGGGAGGGATCAATGAGCAGTTCTTC,CSATRLAGGINEQFF,TRBV20-1,TRBD2,15,NA,TRBJ2-1